This entry describes one TCR beta chain. The data were taken from a study of cytomegalovirus exposure and HLA in healthy donors. 13 Jbeta primers and 60 Vbeta primers were used for the PCR. Profiling relied on immunoSEQ multiplex PCR, and the TCRdb table lists in-frame clones only, not all of them. This sample has about 94,000 clones, with roughly 80% found just once. The CDR3 extends over 19 amino acids. Germline CDR1 is KGHSH and CDR2 is LQKENI. V gave up 3 bases and J gave up 2 bases; unmatched junction bases: 16. This clonotype was obtained from a man aged 35 to 55 in good health and CMV-seropositive. Sequenced sample: PBMCs. This chain links TRBV18 with TRBJ2-1, with TRBD2 identical over 7 bases. This CDR3 is CASSPLVLDGGRPYNEQFF. CDR3 in DNA: TGTGCCAGCTCACCCCTTGTCCTAGATGGCGGGAGACCCTACAATGAGCAGTTCTTC.